The clone carrying this T cell receptor beta chain was counted many times. From germline, CDR1 is KGHSH and CDR2 LQKENI. Losses at the gene ends were 3 bases for V and 4 bases for J; bases not matched to a gene: 4. The CDR3 consists of 15 residues. The sample originates from a study of early T cells in non-severe SARS-CoV-2 infection. TCRdb called the 5' RACE reads again in MiXCR, with one record for every CDR3 protein. Among about 33,000 distinct CDR3 sequences listed, 5.7% were seen once. The sequencing sample was made of whole blood. This rearrangement joins TRBV18 to TRBJ1-5; 9 nucleotides match TRBD1. This clonotype was sampled from an adult who was a healthcare worker with PCR-confirmed SARS-CoV-2 infection or an uninfected control (not recorded which). This chain's CDR3 is CASSPGQGRNQPQHF. The DNA for the CDR3 is TGTGCCAGCTCACCTGGACAGGGGAGGAATCAGCCCCAGCATTTT.